A single sample gave rise to the 22 T cell receptor beta chains below, sequenced in a study of regulatory T cells in long-lasting Graves disease. Through Arm-PCR of CDR3 regions and iRepertoire HTBI primers, TCR beta libraries were built. TCRdb reprocessed the multiplex PCR reads with MiXCR, giving one entry per CDR3 protein. The table records roughly 500,000 distinct CDR3 sequences, more than 10% of them present only once. As to time point: newly diagnosed GD, antithyroid drugs for less than 3 months. PBMC-extracted RNA yielded the TCR library. The sample was also reused in another study, on T cells in Graves' hyperthyroidism and ophthalmopathy.

The specimen comprised peripheral blood mononuclear cells (PBMCs), sampled at new diagnosis, from a patient treated with antithyroid drugs. All receptors derive from a woman aged 25 to 39 with Graves disease.

This clonotype was picked up many times. The rearrangement joins TRBV15 to TRBJ1-5; 7 bases are a match to TRBD1. After removal of 2 bases from V and 7 bases from J, the junction contained 5 bases not matched to a gene. Germline V gives CDR1 LNHNV, CDR2 YYDKDF (reference sequence). The CDR3 sequence is 14 residues long. The CDR3 coding sequence is TGTGCCACCAGCAGAATTACAGGGGCCCAGCCCCAGCATTTT. Amino acids: CATSRITGAQPQHF.

A note on this clonotype: This may arise from a read error, as a much more abundant clone is one base away. CDR3 protein: CASRAVDGSPYEQYF. The CDR3 nucleotides read TGTGCCAGCAGGGCTGTGGACGGGAGCCCCTACGAGCAGTACTTC. The rearrangement joins TRBV6-2 or TRBV6-3 to TRBJ2-7, with D possibly being TRBD2 (6 bases). In germline, CDR1 is MNHEY, CDR2 SVGEGT. The germline V and J ends were trimmed by 6 bases and 2 bases, with 17 bases remaining between them. The CDR3 is 15 residues long.

In regard to this clonotype: Being one base from a much bigger clone, this may be a read error. V gene TRBV5-1 combines with J gene TRBJ2-1; 7 nucleotides agree with TRBD2. Germline CDR1 reads SGHRS; CDR2 reads YFSETQ. This CDR3 has 17 amino acids. CDR3 DNA sequence: TGCGCCAACAGCTTGTTGGGGGAGGGCGTACCCTACAATGAGCAGTTCTTC. As protein: CANSLLGEGVPYNEQFF.

In its sample, this clonotype was seen a few times. One junction end disagrees with the germline gene, perhaps due to a read error. This chain links TRBV7-7 with TRBJ2-3, with 7 positions matching TRBD1. The CDR3 loop spans 17 amino acids. The germline gives CDR1 SSHAT, CDR2 FNYEAQ (reference sequence). The CDR3, as DNA: TGTGCTAGCAGCCCGGGCCGTAGACAGGGTGGAGACGATACGCAGTATTTT. Amino acids: CASSPGRRQGGDDTQYF.

This clonotype was counted many times. The gene calls are TRBV28 and TRBJ1-1, with D perhaps matching TRBD1 (5 bases). The CDR3 length is 16 residues. The V gene lost 4 bases and the J gene lost 4 bases, with 19 bases spanning the gap. Germline V gene lookup returns CDR1 MDHEN and CDR2 SYDVKM. The CDR3 is CASSSGGVTASTEAFF. For the CDR3, the DNA is TGTGCCAGCAGTTCGGGGGGGGTAACAGCTAGCACTGAAGCTTTCTTT.

This clonotype was detected only a few times. The V and J genes are TRBV20-1 and TRBJ1-6; D is perhaps TRBD1 (6 bases). Germline values: CDR1 DFQATT, CDR2 SNEGSKA (reference sequence). The CDR3 has 15 residues. The CDR3: CGEKVIGTYNSPLHF. The CDR3 DNA is TGCGGTGAAAAGGTCATAGGGACATATAATTCACCCCTCCACTTT.

This clonotype was detected a few times. At one end the junction does not follow the germline gene, possibly because of a read error. This chain connects TRBV7-2 to TRBJ1-6, with 10 bases aligning to TRBD1. This CDR3 has 16 residues. CDR1 SGHTA and CDR2 FQGNSA come from the germline V gene. DNA for the CDR3: TGTGCCAGCGCCGGATGGGACAGGGGCTATGATTCACCCCTCCACTTT. Translating it yields CASAGWDRGYDSPLHF.

This clonotype has a handful of counts. The chain carries TRBV6-2 or TRBV6-3 and TRBJ2-1; no definite D call. The CDR3 is 13 residues long. Trimming took 2 bases from V and 7 from J, leaving 9 bases between them. Germline V gene lookup returns CDR1 MNHEY and CDR2 SVGEGT. The CDR3 loop reads CASSYTVGNEQFF. The CDR3 nucleotides read TGTGCCAGCAGTTACACCGTAGGTAATGAGCAGTTCTTC.

V and J are TRBV6-1 and TRBJ1-6; D is possibly TRBD1 (6 bases). The ends were cut back, 6 bases at V and 0 bases at J, with 27 bases in the middle. The CDR3 consists of 21 residues. Germline CDR1 and CDR2: MNHNS and SASEGT. In DNA form, the CDR3 reads TGTGCCAGCAGGACGACCCGCAAATGGGGGGGCCTCAGCTCCTATAATTCACCCCTCCACTTT. This sequence encodes CASRTTRKWGGLSSYNSPLHF.

In this sample, this clonotype turned up many times. The chain employs TRBV28 and TRBJ1-2, with TRBD1 matching 10 bases. Germline V gene sequence: CDR1 MDHEN, CDR2 SYDVKM. Germline trimming cut 5 bases from V and 8 bases from J; bases unmatched to any gene: 8. This CDR3 spans 14 amino acids. The CDR3 nucleotides read TGTGCCAGCAGTCTCCGGACAGGGGGAATGGGCTACACCTTC. It encodes CASSLRTGGMGYTF.

The chain carries TRBV29-1 and TRBJ1-1; D may be TRBD1 (5 bases). Trimming stripped 8 bases from V and 5 bases from J, with 18 bases between. The germline V gene encodes CDR1 SQVTM and CDR2 ANQGSEA. The CDR3 loop spans 13 amino acids. This CDR3 reads CSLVRGTRTEAFF. CDR3 nucleotides: TGCAGCCTCGTCCGAGGGACTCGTACTGAAGCTTTCTTT.

In its sample, this clonotype was seen many times. The J gene is TRBJ2-7, the V gene TRBV6-2 or TRBV6-3; 14 bases line up with TRBD2. Germline-derived CDR1 and CDR2 are MNHEY and SVGEGT. Trimming removed 0 bases from V and 3 bases from J; junction bases left unmatched: 4. This CDR3 is built from 17 residues. The CDR3 nucleotides are TGTGCCAGCAGTTACTCACCTGGGACTAGCGGGAGCTACGAGCAGTACTTC. As protein: CASSYSPGTSGSYEQYF.

This clonotype came up many times. V usage is TRBV6-1 and J usage is TRBJ1-1, with 11 nucleotides matching TRBD1. The CDR3 is 13 residues long. The V gene's germline CDR1 is MNHNS and CDR2 SASEGT. Unmatched junction bases numbered 3, after V lost 6 bases and J lost 6 bases. The CDR3 coding sequence is TGTGCCAGCAGCGGACAGGGGGCAGCTGAAGCTTTCTTT. Translating gives CASSGQGAAEAFF.

Only a few counts were recorded for this clonotype. Here the CDR3 reads CASSPWTGRSKNIQYF. In DNA, the CDR3 is TGTGCCAGCAGCCCCTGGACAGGGAGGTCCAAAAACATTCAGTACTTC. This sequence joins TRBV7-2 and TRBJ2-4; TRBD1 matches at 8 bases. The CDR3 runs to 16 residues. CDR1 is SGHTA and CDR2 is FQGNSA in the germline V gene. V lost 5 bases to trimming and J lost 2 bases; unmatched junction nucleotides: 8.

This clonotype was counted ten times or more. The chain links TRBV4-1 to TRBJ1-3, with D maybe TRBD1 (5 bases). CDR3 length: 15 residues. V was trimmed by 5 bases and J by 2 bases, leaving 13 bases between them. CDR1 and CDR2 from the germline V gene are MGHRA and YSYEKL. The CDR3 bases are TGCGCCAGCAGCACGCAGGGTCGAACTGGAAACACCATATATTTT. It translates to CASSTQGRTGNTIYF.

This clonotype came up many times. This sequence joins TRBV7-8 and TRBJ2-2, with D unresolved. CDR3 length equals 12 residues. Germline values: CDR1 SGHVS, CDR2 FQNEAQ. Trimming took off 1 base at V and 8 bases at J, with 5 bases between the two ends. CDR3 region: CASSLEVGELFF. The DNA of the CDR3 is TGTGCCAGCAGCTTAGAAGTAGGGGAGCTGTTTTTT.

This clonotype was counted a few times. CDR3 in amino acids: CASSRTSRLSTDTQYF. The CDR3 DNA reads as TGTGCCAGCAGCCGGACCAGTAGGCTCAGCACAGATACGCAGTATTTT. The J gene is TRBJ2-3, the V gene TRBV7-9; D unclear. This CDR3 is 16 amino acids long. Germline V gene data show CDR1 as SEHNR and CDR2 as FQNEAQ (reference sequence). The V end was cut by 5 bases, the J end by 0 bases, with 15 bases between.

This clonotype showed up many times. This CDR3 reads CASSLSRAPTGEQYF. CDR3 DNA: TGTGCCAGCAGTTTATCCAGGGCCCCGACCGGCGAGCAGTACTTC. The chain combines TRBV28 with TRBJ2-7; TRBD1 is a possible D gene (5 bases). V lost 1 base and J lost 6, with 16 bases in between. CDR3 length: 15 residues. Germline CDR1 and CDR2: MDHEN and SYDVKM.

This clonotype was observed a handful of times. This rearrangement joins TRBV9 to TRBJ2-1; 7 bases line up with TRBD2. J gave up 4 bases and V 7 bases, and 11 bases lay outside the gene matches. CDR1 and CDR2 (germline): SGDLS, YYNGEE. The CDR3 sequence is 15 residues long. The CDR3 loop reads CASSVGGSLYNEQFF. DNA of the CDR3: TGTGCCAGCTCTGTGGGCGGGAGCTTGTACAATGAGCAGTTCTTC.

This clonotype was recorded at least ten times. This chain connects TRBV18 to TRBJ2-1; possible D gene TRBD2, 5 bases. The CDR3 extends over 15 amino acids. From germline, CDR1 is KGHSH and CDR2 LQKENI. The ends were cut back, 3 bases at V and 8 bases at J, with 17 bases in the middle. The CDR3 DNA reads as TGTGCCAGCTCACCTACTAGTTTGGTCCTCGATGAGCAGTTCTTC. Translating gives CASSPTSLVLDEQFF.

This chain connects TRBV11-2 to TRBJ2-5, with TRBD2 matching 10 bases. Germline assignment: CDR1 SGHAT and CDR2 FQNNGV. The CDR3 loop spans 16 amino acids. After removal of 2 bases from V and 5 bases from J, the junction contained 8 bases not matched to a gene. CDR3 amino acids: CASSLILAGGGETQYF. Written as DNA, the CDR3 is TGTGCCAGCAGCTTAATATTAGCGGGAGGTGGGGAGACCCAGTACTTC.

The chain joins TRBV7-9 to TRBJ2-7; TRBD2 matches at 10 bases. The trim removed 5 bases at V and 4 bases at J, leaving 8 bases unmatched. The CDR3 has 15 residues. The germline V gene has CDR1 SEHNR and CDR2 FQNEAQ (reference sequence). DNA of the CDR3: TGTGCCAGCAGCATAAGCGGGAGGGCTGCATACGAGCAGTACTTC. Its translation is CASSISGRAAYEQYF.